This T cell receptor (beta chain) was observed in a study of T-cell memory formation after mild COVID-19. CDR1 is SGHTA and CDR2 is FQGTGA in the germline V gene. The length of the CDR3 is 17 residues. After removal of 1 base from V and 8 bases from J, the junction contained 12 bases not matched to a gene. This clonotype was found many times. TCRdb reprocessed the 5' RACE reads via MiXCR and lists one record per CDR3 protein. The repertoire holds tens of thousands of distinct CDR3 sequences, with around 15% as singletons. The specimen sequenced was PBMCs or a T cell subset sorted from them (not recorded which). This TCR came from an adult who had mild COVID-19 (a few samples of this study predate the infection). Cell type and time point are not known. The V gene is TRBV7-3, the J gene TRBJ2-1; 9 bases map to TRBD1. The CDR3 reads CASSLSGTGTSRDEQFF. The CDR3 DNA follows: TGTGCCAGCAGCTTAAGTGGGACAGGGACGTCTAGGGATGAGCAGTTCTTC.